A single TCR beta chain is shown here with its context. These data are taken from a study of blood T cell repertoires in COVID-19. Study as a whole: Acute-phase and convalescent COVID-19 samples originated in the United States, Italy and Spain.

The CDR3 consists of 15 residues. J was trimmed by 7 bases and V by 1 base; bases with no gene match: 6. CDR1 SGHRS and CDR2 YFSETQ come from the germline V gene. Clones were read by immunoSEQ multiplex PCR, and TCRdb kept only the in-frame ones, dropping some. The table shows a few hundred thousand clones, with more than 70% occurring only once. The specimen sequenced was peripheral blood. V gene TRBV5-1 combines with J gene TRBJ2-1; 9 bases map to TRBD2. This clonotype originated in a woman between 25 and 40 years old who had recovered from COVID-19. The CDR3 loop is CASSLLRGGGNEQFF. Here the CDR3 DNA reads TGCGCCAGCAGCTTGCTGCGCGGGGGGGGGAATGAGCAGTTCTTC.